This TCR beta chain came from a study of radiation and T cells in renal cell carcinoma. Study-wide results and caveats: From baseline, blood top tumor clonotypes peaked at 2 weeks post-radiation. Pretreatment tumor biopsies were lacking, so baseline clonotypes are unknown.

In germline, CDR1 is SGHTA, CDR2 FQGNSA. J gave up 3 bases and V 4 bases, and 2 bases lay outside the gene matches. CDR3 size: 14 residues. Specified time point: blood 4 weeks post-SBRT, at nephrectomy. The treatment here: 15 Gy SBRT to primary tumor, nephrectomy 4 weeks later. Nephrectomy followed 15 Gy stereotactic body radiation by 4 weeks. Clear cell pathology was present in this patient's renal cell carcinoma. For this clone: Its antigen is undetermined.

This table comes from immunoSEQ multiplex PCR, and its TCRdb copy is limited to in-frame clones, with some not included. Of roughly 170,000 clones listed, roughly 90% are singletons. This TCR was recovered from a woman aged 50 to 60 with renal cell carcinoma. The sample in question was blood, obtained from a patient whose treatment included radiotherapy and nephrectomy. The chain links TRBV7-2 to TRBJ2-3, with 9 bases matching TRBD2. The chain's CDR3 is CASSWSGGTDTQYF. CDR3 nucleotides: TGTGCCAGCAGCTGGAGCGGGGGGACAGATACGCAGTATTTT.